This TCR beta chain was observed in a study of blood T cells in healthy people across ages. A J-beta primer mix and a sample-barcoded 5' primer were used in a second PCR of roughly 7 to 12 cycles. TCRdb reanalysed the 5' RACE reads using MiXCR and keeps one entry per CDR3 protein. The sample shows over a million distinct CDR3 sequences, roughly 60% of them seen only once. Study-wide points: Donors of long life had a larger count of naive CD4+ cells and greater diversity than aged donors.

Isolation of PBMCs gave at least 7 million cells per sample. Per individual sample, total RNA of at least 6 micrograms was extracted. The V gene end was trimmed by 10 bases and the J gene end by 7 bases; junction bases not matched to a gene: 4. This CDR3 is 11 amino acids long. Germline values: CDR1 MNHEY, CDR2 SMNVEV (reference sequence). On this clonotype: What it binds is not known.

The TCR was taken from a man aged 18 to 29 in good health. J is TRBJ2-3 and V is TRBV27, with 8 bases lining up with TRBD1. Sequencing input: blood. CDR3: CAIWTGNTQYF. CDR3 nucleotides: TGTGCCATCTGGACAGGGAATACGCAGTATTTT.